These 24 T cell receptor beta chains were sequenced from one sample in a study of response to subunit inactivated influenza vaccine. TCRdb called the RT-PCR reads again in MiXCR, with one record for every CDR3 protein. Altogether about 570,000 distinct CDR3 sequences are present, roughly 10% being singletons, with the ten largest covering 10% to 13%. Sample: PBMCs from blood, taken on the day of vaccination. The receptors were gathered from a man between 50 and 59 years old who received an inactivated influenza vaccine.

The chain links TRBV5-1 to TRBJ2-2; maybe TRBD1 (6 bases). Trimming left V 4 bases short and J 4 bases short, with 20 bases between. This CDR3 has 17 amino acids. Germline V gene data show CDR1 as SGHRS and CDR2 as YFSETQ. The CDR3 DNA reads TGCGCCAGCAGCCTAACCTGGGACCAGGGGAGCACCGGGGAGCTGTTTTTT. The encoded protein is CASSLTWDQGSTGELFF. Full variable domain (missing parts from reference TRBV5-1 and TRBJ2-2): KAGVTQTPRYLIKTRGQQVTLSCSPISGHRSVSWYQQTPGQGLQFLFEYFSETQRNKGNFPGRFSGRQFSNSRSEMNVSTLELGDSALYLCASSLTWDQGSTGELFFGEGSRLTVL.

This clonotype was counted once. This may stem from a read error, because a much larger clone lies one nucleotide away. The J gene is TRBJ1-5, the V gene TRBV5-1, with no clear D. The J call may be faulty, since TRBJ2-3 better matches the DNA end. This CDR3 is 15 amino acids long. Looked up from germline, CDR1 is SGHRS and CDR2 is YFSETQ. DNA for the CDR3: TGCGCCAGCAGCTTGGATGGGTACAGCAATCAGCCCCAGTATTTT. Its translation is CASSLDGYSNQPQYF.

The chain links TRBV30 to TRBJ2-2; no clear D. Trimming pared 0 bases from V and 6 bases from J, leaving 11 bases between. Germline CDR1 is GTSNPN and CDR2 is SVGIG (reference sequence). CDR3 length equals 14 residues. The CDR3 sequence: CAWSVTLHPGELFF. In nucleotides, the CDR3 is TGTGCCTGGAGTGTCACTCTTCACCCCGGGGAGCTGTTTTTT.

This clonotype was detected only a few times. The chain carries TRBV7-9 and TRBJ1-2; D is undetermined. The CDR3 loop spans 15 amino acids. Germline assignment: CDR1 SEHNR and CDR2 FQNEAQ (reference sequence). Trimming pared 5 bases from V and 4 bases from J, leaving 17 bases between. The CDR3 DNA reads TGTGCCAGCAGCGCAGGCCCTTTAGGAGGCTATGGCTACACCTTC. This sequence encodes CASSAGPLGGYGYTF.

This chain links TRBV6-5 with TRBJ2-1, with D possibly matching TRBD1 (6 bases). Trimming pared 0 bases from V and 6 bases from J, leaving 18 bases between. Germline V gene data show CDR1 as MNHEY and CDR2 as SVGAGI. CDR3 length: 17 residues. CDR3 nucleotide sequence: TGTGCCAGCAGTTACTCGAAAACCAGGGGTATAGGCAATGAGCAGTTCTTC. This gives the protein CASSYSKTRGIGNEQFF.

This clonotype was seen at least ten times. This sequence joins TRBV28 and TRBJ2-3, with 10 positions matching TRBD1. The CDR3 runs 15 residues. The V gene end was trimmed by 3 bases and the J gene end by 5 bases; junction bases not matched to a gene: 5. CDR1 MDHEN and CDR2 SYDVKM come from the germline V gene. CDR3 region: CASSFRQGAGDTQYF. The CDR3, as DNA: TGTGCCAGCAGTTTTCGACAGGGGGCTGGAGATACGCAGTATTTT.

Comments on this clonotype: Since a much larger clone is just one base distant, this may be a read error. V is TRBV20-1 and J is TRBJ2-3, with 9 bases aligning to TRBD1. The germline V gene has CDR1 DFQATT and CDR2 SNEGSKA (reference sequence). The CDR3 spans 17 residues. CDR3: CCARVFYGQGRTDTQYF. CDR3 in DNA: TGCTGTGCTAGAGTCTTTTATGGACAGGGGCGTACAGATACGCAGTATTTT.

The CDR3 sequence is CASSPRPGNEQFF. The CDR3 DNA follows: TGTGCCAGCAGCCCGCGCCCGGGCAATGAGCAGTTCTTC. The V and J genes are TRBV11-2 and TRBJ2-1; D remains ambiguous. Per germline, CDR1 SGHAT and CDR2 FQNNGV. Trimming pared 5 bases from V and 6 bases from J, leaving 11 bases between. This CDR3 has 13 residues.

This clonotype has a count of ten or more. The chain recombines TRBV25-1 with TRBJ2-7; tentative D call: TRBD1 (6 bases). The V gene's germline CDR1 is MGHDK and CDR2 SYGVNS. V lost 4 bases, J lost 4 bases, and 14 bases lay in between. The CDR3 runs to 14 residues. This CDR3 reads CASSATTGAYEQYF. CDR3 DNA: TGTGCCAGCAGTGCGACGACAGGAGCGTACGAGCAGTACTTC.

This clonotype was observed a few times. The chain recombines TRBV9 with TRBJ1-1; D perhaps matches TRBD1 (5 bases). Germline-derived CDR1 and CDR2 are SGDLS and YYNGEE. V shed 0 bases and J shed 1 base, with 10 bases lying between them. This CDR3 contains 15 residues. CDR3 amino acids: CASSVAPGKNTEAFF. CDR3 DNA sequence: TGTGCCAGCAGCGTAGCTCCAGGGAAGAACACTGAAGCTTTCTTT.

This clonotype was counted only a few times. The chain joins TRBV29-1 to TRBJ2-1, with 14 nucleotides matching TRBD2. V trimming: 4 bases; J trimming: 8 bases; junction bases outside the gene matches: 13. Germline V gene sequence: CDR1 SQVTM, CDR2 ANQGSEA. The CDR3 consists of 17 residues. The CDR3: CSVGHPTSGRAGYEQFF. For the CDR3, the DNA is TGCAGCGTTGGCCATCCGACTAGCGGGAGGGCCGGGTATGAGCAGTTCTTC.

This clonotype was counted a few times. The gene calls are TRBV19 and TRBJ1-1, with D possibly being TRBD1 (5 bases). V was shortened by 0 bases and J by 10 bases, with 12 bases between the two germline ends. The CDR3 loop spans 13 amino acids. In germline, CDR1 is LNHDA, CDR2 SQIVND (reference sequence). The CDR3 nucleotides read TGTGCCAGTAGTATAGATCTGACAGCTCCAGCTTTCTTT. It encodes CASSIDLTAPAFF.

In its sample, this clonotype was seen many times. The chain joins TRBV24-1 to TRBJ2-1; possible D gene TRBD2, 6 bases. Per germline, CDR1 KGHDR and CDR2 SFDVKD. Trimming took off 2 bases at V and 0 bases at J, with 13 bases between the two ends. The CDR3 runs to 17 residues. The CDR3 is CATSDSGLLSSYNEQFF. The CDR3, as DNA: TGTGCCACCAGTGATTCGGGACTGTTGAGCTCCTACAATGAGCAGTTCTTC.

The CDR3: CASSPLAGPLSGANVLTF. The CDR3, as DNA: TGTGCCAGCAGCCCTCTGGCGGGCCCACTCTCTGGGGCCAACGTCCTGACTTTC. This chain uses TRBV7-6 with TRBJ2-6; perhaps TRBD2 as D (5 bases). The germline V and J ends were trimmed by 5 bases and 0 bases, with 17 bases remaining between them. CDR3 length: 18 residues. CDR1 SGHVS and CDR2 FNYEAQ come from the germline V gene.

The V call is TRBV29-1, the J call TRBJ1-5, with TRBD1 as a possible D gene (6 bases). The V end was cut by 6 bases, the J end by 0 bases, with 9 bases between. The germline V gene encodes CDR1 SQVTM and CDR2 ANQGSEA. The CDR3 has 13 residues. DNA of the CDR3: TGCAGCGTCCGGGGGGCTAGCAATCAGCCCCAGCATTTT. Translation gives CSVRGASNQPQHF.

This clonotype was seen a few times. The V gene is TRBV12-3 or TRBV12-4, the J gene TRBJ2-7, with D maybe TRBD1 (6 bases). Between the trimmed V and J ends, which lost 5 bases and 4 bases, there was a span of 15 bases. This CDR3 is 14 amino acids long. DNA for the CDR3: TGTGCCAGCAGTCAATCGGACAGCTATTACGAGCAGTACTTC. Translation: CASSQSDSYYEQYF.

This clonotype was detected ten times or more. This chain joins TRBV20-1 and TRBJ2-1, with 8 bases aligning to TRBD2. Germline CDR1 reads DFQATT; CDR2 reads SNEGSKA (reference sequence). CDR3 size: 15 residues. V lost 0 bases and J lost 2; bases outside the gene matches: 3. CDR3 DNA sequence: TGCAGTGCTAGAGACGGGAGGGCCCCCTACAATGAGCAGTTCTTC. This encodes CSARDGRAPYNEQFF.

The chain has TRBV5-6 and TRBJ2-7; D remains unclear. V lost 2 bases and J 6 bases, leaving 9 bases between the germline ends. The CDR3 has 12 amino acids. CDR1 is SGHDT and CDR2 is YYEEEE in the germline V gene. This chain's CDR3 is CASSFGPSEQYF. The CDR3 DNA sequence: TGTGCCAGCAGCTTCGGTCCTTCCGAGCAGTACTTC.

This clonotype has ten or more counts. V usage is TRBV4-3 and J usage is TRBJ2-1; D is unclear. CDR3 length equals 14 residues. With 0 bases removed from V and 15 bases from J, the gap between germline ends came to 18 bases. Germline V lookup: CDR1 LGHNA, CDR2 YSLEER. The CDR3 is CASSQDSRPSGVFF. CDR3 nucleotide sequence: TGCGCCAGCAGCCAAGATTCCCGTCCAAGTGGAGTGTTCTTC.

This clonotype was picked up a small number of times. The V call is TRBV5-1, the J call TRBJ1-2, with 7 nucleotides matching TRBD1. Per germline, CDR1 SGHRS and CDR2 YFSETQ. The CDR3 has 18 residues. The J segment lost 2 bases and the V segment lost 6 bases, leaving 19 bases of the junction unmatched. CDR3 in amino acids: CASKVGSGTAVGNYGYTF. CDR3 bases: TGCGCCAGCAAGGTGGGAAGTGGGACAGCGGTTGGAAACTATGGCTACACCTTC.

This clonotype has only a few counts. The chain couples TRBV9 to TRBJ2-6; D not resolved. CDR3 length equals 15 residues. In germline, CDR1 is SGDLS, CDR2 YYNGEE. Trimming removed 3 bases from V and 0 bases from J, with 7 bases in between. The CDR3 DNA reads TGTGCCAGCAGCGGAGGAGCCTCTGGGGCCAACGTCCTGACTTTC. Its translation is CASSGGASGANVLTF.

This rearrangement joins TRBV6-2 or TRBV6-3 to TRBJ1-2; D perhaps matches TRBD1 (5 bases). This CDR3 comprises 13 residues. Trimming shortened V by 10 bases and J by 0 bases, and 12 bases separated the two germline ends. The germline CDR1 and CDR2 sequences are MNHEY and SVGEGT. The CDR3 reads CATGTTANYGYTF. For the CDR3, the DNA is TGTGCCACGGGGACGACAGCTAACTATGGCTACACCTTC.

This clonotype was seen ten or more times. The V gene is TRBV6-2 or TRBV6-3, the J gene TRBJ1-2; no reliable D call. The ends were cut back, 7 bases at V and 7 bases at J, with 16 bases in the middle. This CDR3 contains 13 residues. Germline V gene sequence: CDR1 MNHEY, CDR2 SVGEGT. The CDR3 loop reads CASMLQRVFGYTF. The CDR3 nucleotides read TGTGCCAGCATGCTACAGCGGGTGTTTGGCTACACCTTC.

This clonotype appeared a few times. This chain connects TRBV20-1 to TRBJ1-1; D perhaps matches TRBD1 (6 bases). Germline V gene sequence: CDR1 DFQATT, CDR2 SNEGSKA (reference sequence). There are 13 residues in the CDR3. V dropped 2 bases and J dropped 8 bases, with 15 bases sitting between them. The CDR3 protein is CSARLTGSTEAFF. The CDR3 nucleotides read TGCAGTGCTAGATTGACAGGATCGACGGAAGCTTTCTTT.